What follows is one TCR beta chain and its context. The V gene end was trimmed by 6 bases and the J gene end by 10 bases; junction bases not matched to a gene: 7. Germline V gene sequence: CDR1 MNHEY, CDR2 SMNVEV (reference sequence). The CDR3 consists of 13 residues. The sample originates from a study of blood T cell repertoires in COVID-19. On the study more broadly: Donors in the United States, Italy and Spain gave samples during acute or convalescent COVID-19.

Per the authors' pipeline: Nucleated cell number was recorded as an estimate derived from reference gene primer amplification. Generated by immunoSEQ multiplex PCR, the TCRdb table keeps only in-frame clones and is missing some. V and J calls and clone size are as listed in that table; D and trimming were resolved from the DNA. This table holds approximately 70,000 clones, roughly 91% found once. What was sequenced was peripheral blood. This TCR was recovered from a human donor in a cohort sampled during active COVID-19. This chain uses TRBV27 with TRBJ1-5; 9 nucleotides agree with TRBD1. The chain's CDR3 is CASSGTGPEPQHF. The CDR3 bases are TGTGCCAGCAGCGGGACAGGGCCCGAACCCCAGCATTTT.